What follows are 2 T cell receptor beta chains derived from one specimen sequenced in a study of T cell responses to AZD1222 COVID-19 vaccine. The protocol was immunoSEQ multiplex PCR, while the TCRdb copy is restricted to in-frame clones and leaves out a portion. The profile shows roughly 160,000 clones, about nine tenths of them singletons. The source material was peripheral blood, sampled on day 0 of AZD1222 vaccination. The receptors were gathered from an adult in good health.

This clone appeared a single time. The chain uses TRBV6-5 and TRBJ2-7; D possibly matches TRBD1 or TRBD2 (5 bases each). Germline-derived CDR1 and CDR2 are MNHEY and SVGAGI. The CDR3 is 14 residues long. Trimming removed 7 bases at V and 2 bases at J, with 15 bases between. This CDR3 is CASTPGGTPYEQYF. The CDR3 coding sequence is TGTGCCAGCACACCCGGTGGGACCCCCTACGAGCAGTACTTC.

V is TRBV7-2 and J is TRBJ1-2; 10 positions agree with TRBD1. After removal of 5 bases from V and 5 bases from J, the junction contained 8 bases not matched to a gene. This CDR3 contains 15 residues. CDR1 and CDR2 (germline): SGHTA, FQGNSA. The CDR3 region has the DNA TGTGCCAGCAGCCTCCGGACAGGGGGGGAATATGGCTACACCTTC. Protein product: CASSLRTGGEYGYTF.